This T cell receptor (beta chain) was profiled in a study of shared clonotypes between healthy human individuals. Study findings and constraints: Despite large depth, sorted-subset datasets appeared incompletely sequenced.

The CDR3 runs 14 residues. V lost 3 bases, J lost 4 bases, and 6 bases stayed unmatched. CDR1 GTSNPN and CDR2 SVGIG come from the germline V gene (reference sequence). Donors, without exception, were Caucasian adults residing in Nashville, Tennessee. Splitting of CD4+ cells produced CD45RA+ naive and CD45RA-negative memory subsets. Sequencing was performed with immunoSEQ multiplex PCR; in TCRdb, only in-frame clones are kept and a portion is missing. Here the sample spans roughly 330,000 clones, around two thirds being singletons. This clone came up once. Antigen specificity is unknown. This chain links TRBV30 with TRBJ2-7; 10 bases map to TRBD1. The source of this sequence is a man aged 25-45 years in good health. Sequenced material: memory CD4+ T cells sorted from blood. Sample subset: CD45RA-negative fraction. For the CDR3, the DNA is TGTGCCTGGAGACGGACAGGGGGTAGGTACGAGCAGTACTTC. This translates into CAWRRTGGRYEQYF.